This T cell receptor (beta chain) was recovered during a study of blood T cell repertoires in COVID-19. Study information: Specimens from acute and convalescent COVID-19 originated in the United States, Italy and Spain.

Methods used by the authors: Estimated nucleated cell counts came from reference gene primer amplification. Clones were sequenced by immunoSEQ multiplex PCR, and TCRdb holds only the in-frame ones, with some missing. V and J calls and clone size are as listed in that table; D and trimming were resolved from the DNA. The table includes approximately 260,000 clones, 88% detected once. Deletions cut 6 bases from V and 4 bases from J, with 7 bases between. The CDR3 runs 11 residues. Material for sequencing was peripheral blood. The V and J genes are TRBV12-3 or TRBV12-4 and TRBJ2-7; D is ambiguous. The clonotype comes from a woman between 40 and 50 years old who had recovered from COVID-19. The CDR3 nucleotides read TGTGCCAGCAGCTCTGTTTACGAGCAGTACTTC. It is translated as CASSSVYEQYF.